Each of the 14 T cell receptor beta chains below was sequenced from the same sample in a study of T cell clones after liver transplantation. Some clones are missing from TCRdb's copy, which holds only in-frame ones; the method was immunoSEQ multiplex PCR. Among 55,000 to 75,000 clones listed, about 70% were seen once. Sequencing used CD4+ T cells from blood, obtained at the roughly 16-month timepoint. These receptors all come from a human patient who received a liver transplant. A share of the T cells may be of graft donor origin.

The chain is built from TRBV28 and TRBJ2-5, with 8 bases aligning to TRBD1. Trimming removed 5 bases from V and 7 bases from J; junction bases left unmatched: 18. Germline lookup yields CDR1 MDHEN and CDR2 SYDVKM. The CDR3 extends over 17 amino acids. CDR3 region: CASSLLASGGALRTQYF. The DNA for the CDR3 is TGTGCCAGCAGTCTACTCGCCTCAGGGGGCGCTTTGAGGACCCAGTACTTC.

This clone turned up a few times. The V call is TRBV7-2, the J call TRBJ1-2; TRBD1 aligns across 8 bases. Germline values: CDR1 SGHTA, CDR2 FQGNSA. The CDR3 is 15 amino acids. The V and J ends lost 0 bases and 8 bases, in that order; junction bases with no gene match: 8. The CDR3 protein is CASSLARQGADGYTF. The CDR3, as DNA: TGTGCCAGCAGCTTAGCGCGCCAGGGGGCAGACGGCTACACCTTC.

V is TRBV7-9 and J is TRBJ2-3; D ambiguous. The CDR3 extends over 12 amino acids. Between the trimmed V and J ends, which lost 5 bases and 2 bases, there was a span of 5 bases. CDR1 is SEHNR, CDR2 FQNEAQ, per germline (reference sequence). CDR3 sequence (DNA): TGTGCCAGCAGCCCGCCCACAGATACGCAGTATTTT. It is translated as CASSPPTDTQYF.

This clone was detected only a few times. Within the sample, other DNA sequences also encode this same CDR3. V is TRBV7-2 and J is TRBJ2-5; no clear D gene. The CDR3 contains 12 residues. The germline V gene has CDR1 SGHTA and CDR2 FQGNSA. Trimming shortened V by 5 bases and J by 0 bases, and 4 bases separated the two germline ends. CDR3 in amino acids: CASSPYQETQYF. The CDR3 nucleotides read TGTGCCAGCAGCCCGTACCAAGAGACCCAGTACTTC.

The chain is built from TRBV7-2 and TRBJ1-5, with 8 bases lining up with TRBD1. From germline, CDR1 is SGHTA and CDR2 FQGNSA. V lost 5 bases, J lost 4 bases, and 4 bases stayed unmatched. This CDR3 contains 14 residues. CDR3 loop: CASSTGTGNQPQHF. The CDR3 coding sequence is TGTGCCAGCAGCACCGGGACAGGTAATCAGCCCCAGCATTTT.

The chain is built from TRBV30 and TRBJ2-3; D is unresolved. Trimming took 2 bases from V and 2 from J, leaving 11 bases between them. This CDR3 spans 14 amino acids. Germline CDR1 and CDR2: GTSNPN and SVGIG (reference sequence). The CDR3 bases are TGTGCCTGGAGTCAAGGCCTCCTCACAGATACGCAGTATTTT. Its protein product is CAWSQGLLTDTQYF.

A note on this clone: The junction does not match germline at one end; this may be a read error. The chain couples TRBV7-7 to TRBJ1-1; the D is unclear. The germline V gene has CDR1 SSHAT and CDR2 FNYEAQ (reference sequence). The CDR3 spans 13 residues. CDR3: CASSLDTNTEAFF. The DNA of the CDR3 is TGTGCTAGCAGCTTGGATACGAACACTGAAGCTTTCTTT.

This rearrangement joins TRBV2 to TRBJ1-1; D unclear. This CDR3 has 14 amino acids. The germline CDR1 and CDR2 sequences are SNHLY and FYNNEI. V lost 7 bases to trimming and J lost 4 bases, with 16 bases between them. CDR3: CASTSEGSGTEAFF. The CDR3 nucleotides are TGTGCCAGCACCTCTGAAGGTTCGGGCACTGAAGCTTTCTTT. Full variable domain (missing parts from reference TRBV2 and TRBJ1-1): EPEVTQTPSHQVTQMGQEVILRCVPISNHLYFYWYRQILGQKVEFLVSFYNNEISEKSEIFDDQFSVERPDGSNFTLKIRSTKLEDSAMYFCASTSEGSGTEAFFGQGTRLTVV.

The J gene is TRBJ2-7, the V gene TRBV5-1; tentatively, D is TRBD1 (7 bases). Germline V lookup: CDR1 SGHRS, CDR2 YFSETQ. This CDR3 contains 13 residues. V dropped 2 bases and J dropped 7 bases, with 13 bases sitting between them. The CDR3 sequence: CASSFGPGGEQYF. The CDR3 region has the DNA TGCGCCAGCAGCTTCGGACCAGGGGGGGAGCAGTACTTC.

The rearrangement uses TRBV7-2 and TRBJ2-7; 8 bases match TRBD1. V lost 5 bases and J lost 2; bases outside the gene matches: 2. The CDR3 has 13 residues. The germline V gene has CDR1 SGHTA and CDR2 FQGNSA. DNA of the CDR3: TGTGCCAGCAGCCTGGACAGGGCCTACGAGCAGTACGTC. The encoded protein is CASSLDRAYEQYV.

The rearrangement links TRBV18 to TRBJ2-2, with D maybe TRBD2 (5 bases). The CDR3 has 14 residues. V gave up 1 base and J gave up 3 bases, with 6 bases separating them. Per the germline V gene, CDR1 is KGHSH and CDR2 is LQKENI. CDR3 amino acids: CASSPQRDTGELFF. The CDR3 bases are TGTGCCAGCTCACCACAGAGGGACACCGGGGAGCTGTTTTTT.

The J gene is TRBJ2-7, the V gene TRBV2, with TRBD2 as a possible D gene (6 bases). CDR1 SNHLY and CDR2 FYNNEI come from the germline V gene. Trimming removed 8 bases at V and 0 bases at J, with 14 bases between. The CDR3 spans 14 residues. DNA for the CDR3: TGTGCCAGCTGCCGGGACTCCCTCTCCTACGAGCAGTACTTC. It encodes CASCRDSLSYEQYF.

The V call is TRBV7-9, the J call TRBJ2-2, with unresolved D. The CDR3 loop spans 16 amino acids. Germline V gene data show CDR1 as SEHNR and CDR2 as FQNEAQ (reference sequence). V was cut by 5 bases and J by 1 base, with 14 bases left in between. In DNA form, the CDR3 reads TGTGCCAGCAGCCAAAAGACGACGATGAACACCGGGGAGCTGTTTTTT. Its translation: CASSQKTTMNTGELFF.

The chain combines TRBV28 with TRBJ1-5; 7 bases are shared with TRBD1. After removal of 6 bases from V and 7 bases from J, the junction contained 9 bases not matched to a gene. The CDR3 runs 14 residues. CDR1 MDHEN and CDR2 SYDVKM come from the germline V gene. CDR3 sequence: CASSWDSSNQPQHF. CDR3 coding DNA: TGTGCCAGCAGCTGGGACAGCTCCAACCAGCCCCAGCATTTT.